The subject of this entry is one T cell receptor beta chain. The antigen remains undetermined. This sample stems from a study of graft-versus-host responses after intestinal transplantation. Study observations and caveats: Peak circulating GvH clone levels were associated with early post-transplant HvG declines. GvH clones appeared in recipient marrow, some first in ileum or blood.

The CDR3 runs 16 residues. Germline V lookup: CDR1 MDHEN, CDR2 SYDVKM. V trimming: 5 bases; J trimming: 0 bases; junction bases outside the gene matches: 7. The data were produced by immunoSEQ multiplex PCR, yet TCRdb's version contains in-frame clones alone and is incomplete. The sample carries around 71,000 clones, approximately 96% recorded once. The chain joins TRBV28 to TRBJ2-7; the match to TRBD2 covers 10 bases. The sequences come from unstimulated CD8+ T cells sorted from spleen or lymph node cells, collected before intestinal transplant. The clonotype comes from a human donor who received an intestinal transplant. CDR3 in amino acids: CASSPQLAGPSYEQYF. CDR3 bases: TGTGCCAGCAGTCCACAACTAGCGGGACCCTCCTACGAGCAGTACTTC.